This TCR beta chain was found in a study of shared clonotypes between healthy human individuals. Study outcomes and limitations: The study drew on few donors, limiting represented genetic and exposure-history diversity.

Samples underwent the assay at deep level. Genomic DNA from each subset was divided evenly over several immunoSEQ plates. Study processing details: Filtering differed because ImmunoSEQ produced junction-only sequences that carried no quality scores. The data were produced by immunoSEQ multiplex PCR, yet TCRdb's version contains in-frame clones alone and is incomplete. The V and J calls and clone size are taken from that table; D and trimming were inferred from the DNA. The table has over 400,000 clones, approximately 80% seen once; the top ten hold around 13%. V was cut by 2 bases and J by 1 base, with 11 bases left in between. CDR3 length: 15 residues. Per germline, CDR1 SEHNR and CDR2 FQNEAQ (reference sequence). This clone occurred a few times. Its antigen remains unknown. Other nucleotide sequences in the sample specify the same CDR3.

This receptor was identified in a woman aged 40 to 50 in good health. Some clones in this sample may be carry-over from other donors' samples. The V call is TRBV7-9, the J call TRBJ2-5; no clear D gene. The sample taken for sequencing was PBMCs. The CDR3 DNA reads TGTGCCAGCAGCTTAAGAGGTGGCCTCCAAGAGACCCAGTACTTC. Its protein is CASSLRGGLQETQYF.